Described below is a single T cell receptor beta chain sequence and its context. Source study methods: Estimated nucleated cell counts came from reference gene primer amplification. Here immunoSEQ multiplex PCR was the method, and the copy in TCRdb shows in-frame clones only, minus some. D and trimming come from the DNA, and the V and J calls and clone size come from that table. The sample records about 60,000 clones, about 86% being singletons. This specimen comes from a study of blood T cell repertoires in COVID-19. Looking at the study overall: Specimens from acute and convalescent COVID-19 originated in the United States, Italy and Spain. PBMCs, B-cell-depleted T cells, or T cells provided the cDNA or gDNA that made up the material.

Trimming took 5 bases from V and 10 from J, leaving 23 bases between them. Germline V gives CDR1 LNHDA, CDR2 SQIVND (reference sequence). CDR3 size: 16 residues. This clonotype originated in a man aged 40-50 years with acute or convalescent COVID-19. The V gene is TRBV19, the J gene TRBJ1-4, with a tentative D call TRBD1 (6 bases). The sample was peripheral blood. CDR3 DNA: TGTGCCAGTAGTGCCGACCCCCGGGTCCTAGGGGGAAAACTGTTTTTT. This gives the protein CASSADPRVLGGKLFF.